The source of this T cell receptor (beta chain) is a study of T cells after yellow fever vaccination. Study as a whole: Some fractions had low cell numbers, and these were prepared with SMART-Seq v4 Ultra Low Input.

TCRdb re-called the 5' RACE reads with MiXCR, one entry per CDR3 protein. Among about 230,000 distinct CDR3 sequences listed, 5.5% to 8.5% were seen once. The germline gives CDR1 SGHTA, CDR2 FQGNSA. Trimming cost V 1 base and J 8 bases, with 9 bases left between them. This CDR3 contains 13 residues. The receptor comes from a man aged 30 to 45 who received the YFV17D yellow fever vaccine. This specimen was CD4+ T cells sorted from PBMCs, taken on the day of the yellow fever booster vaccination. The J gene is TRBJ2-1, the V gene TRBV7-2; a weak D match, TRBD2 (5 bases). The CDR3: CASSLESSDEQFF. The DNA of the CDR3 is TGTGCCAGCAGCTTAGAGAGTAGCGATGAGCAGTTCTTC.